These T cell receptor beta chains were read from a single sample in a study of blood T cell repertoires in COVID-19. Measured with immunoSEQ multiplex PCR; TCRdb has only the in-frame clones, and not every one. The table includes roughly 120,000 clones, 70% to 90% detected once. Sequences were obtained from peripheral blood. The receptors come from a man between 40 and 49 years old with acute or convalescent COVID-19. The conserved cysteine and the conserved F or W are not part of the CDR3 here.

CDR3: ATSFRTSSYNEQF; J: TRBJ2-1; length: 13; V: TRBV24-1
CDR3: ASTMDSQETQY; J: TRBJ2-5; length: 11; V: TRBV12-3/TRBV12-4
CDR3: ASGLVTGGENEKLF; J: TRBJ1-4; length: 14; V: TRBV12-5
CDR3: SASSEAF; J: TRBJ1-1; length: 7; V: TRBV20-1
CDR3: ASSLSRDRDYEQY; J: TRBJ2-7; length: 13; V: TRBV7-9
CDR3: ATSETRQGGISYGYT; J: TRBJ1-2; length: 15; V: TRBV24-1
CDR3: ASSGWRDNQPQH; J: TRBJ1-5; length: 12; V: TRBV7-9
CDR3: ASSPRRGVGEAF; J: TRBJ1-1; length: 12; V: TRBV7-8
CDR3: ASSVAGNYGYT; J: TRBJ1-2; length: 11; V: TRBV9
CDR3: ASSLEPSGGLNEQF; J: TRBJ2-1; length: 14; V: TRBV5-1
CDR3: ASSPQAAGEIPIEY; J: TRBJ2-3; length: 14; V: TRBV7-3
CDR3: AWSVKGSGYGYT; J: TRBJ1-2; length: 12; V: TRBV30
CDR3: AIRRGLDSYEQY; J: TRBJ2-7; length: 12; V: TRBV10-3
CDR3: AWTPGTGYTGELF; J: TRBJ2-2; length: 13; V: TRBV30
CDR3: ASSQDVQGRESNQPQH; J: TRBJ1-5; length: 16; V: TRBV3-1/TRBV3-2
CDR3: ASSYSGGASWEKLF; J: TRBJ1-4; length: 14; V: TRBV6-5
CDR3: ASSFARGETQY; J: TRBJ2-5; length: 11; V: TRBV13
CDR3: ASSTTSGQPSNEKLF; J: TRBJ1-4; length: 15; V: TRBV7-9
CDR3: SVEEPGDYGYT; J: TRBJ1-2; length: 11; V: TRBV29-1
CDR3: ASSPGTGKAKNIQY; J: TRBJ2-4; length: 14; V: TRBV4-1
CDR3: ASSAGTGGTNYGYT; J: TRBJ1-2; length: 14; V: TRBV11-1
CDR3: ASSKEPSKETDTQY; J: TRBJ2-3; length: 14; V: TRBV4-1
CDR3: ASSQGLANTGELF; J: TRBJ2-2; length: 13; V: TRBV4-1
CDR3: ASAGGSNQPQH; J: TRBJ1-5; length: 11; V: TRBV27
CDR3: ASSIDSYRGVNTDTQY; J: TRBJ2-3; length: 16; V: TRBV19
CDR3: ASSQSSGGLAGGGEY; J: TRBJ2-3; length: 15; V: TRBV3-1/TRBV3-2
CDR3: ASSRPGQKNTEAF; J: TRBJ1-1; length: 13; V: TRBV19
CDR3: ASRDDLAGLTQY; J: TRBJ2-5; length: 12; V: TRBV25-1
CDR3: ASSPGQGLSEAF; J: TRBJ1-1; length: 12; V: TRBV4-1
CDR3: ASSLGRVGSYNSPLH; J: TRBJ1-6; length: 15; V: TRBV7-2
CDR3: ASSQGDSYNSPLH; J: TRBJ1-6; length: 13; V: TRBV4-2
CDR3: ASSLDMNQETQY; J: TRBJ2-5; length: 12; V: TRBV5-5
CDR3: ASSRTGTSGNTIY; J: TRBJ1-3; length: 13; V: TRBV5-1
CDR3: ASSLLLSTDTQY; J: TRBJ2-3; length: 12; V: TRBV7-6
CDR3: ATSGGQTPFSTIY; J: TRBJ1-3; length: 13; V: TRBV15
CDR3: AGRRREGYGYT; J: TRBJ1-2; length: 11; V: TRBV5-4
CDR3: ASSFLESRGRGYT; J: TRBJ1-2; length: 13; V: TRBV27